This T cell receptor beta chain was obtained from a study of T cell clones after liver transplantation. At the level of the study: Post-transplant blood was tracked for graft-donor-reactive T cell clones identified in a pre-transplant mixed lymphocyte reaction. Study results and limitations: Compared with third party-reactive sequences, donor-reactive ones declined more, independent of withdrawal success.

Method: immunoSEQ multiplex PCR; TCRdb's copy keeps in-frame clones and lacks some. The table includes some 50,000 clones, roughly 70% detected once. The V and J ends lost 3 bases and 4 bases respectively, with 11 bases between them. Germline values: CDR1 WNHNN, CDR2 SYGVQD (reference sequence). This CDR3 comprises 14 residues. On this clone itself: The target antigen is unknown.

This material consisted of CD4+ T cells from blood, taken at the 22-month timepoint. The source of this sequence is a human patient who received a liver transplant. Among the T cells, some may be from the graft donor. The rearrangement links TRBV10-1 to TRBJ2-3, with D possibly matching TRBD1 (5 bases). The CDR3 protein is CASSEEGAADTQYF. The CDR3 coding sequence is TGCGCCAGCAGTGAAGAAGGGGCAGCAGATACGCAGTATTTT.